This T cell receptor beta chain stems from a study of response to subunit inactivated influenza vaccine. Findings and limits, study-wide: That few new T cells are recruited by each seasonal influenza vaccination was the authors' suggestion.

Losses at the gene ends were 5 bases for V and 3 bases for J; bases not matched to a gene: 6. The CDR3 is made up of 15 amino acids. MiXCR was run by TCRdb on the RT-PCR reads, yielding one entry per CDR3 protein. The data hold around 500,000 distinct CDR3 sequences, with around 9.9% observed a single time. This clonotype came up many times. Its target is not known. This specimen consisted of PBMCs from blood, obtained 45 days after vaccination. This clonotype was obtained from a man aged 50 or older who received an inactivated influenza vaccine. The chain is built from TRBV12-3 or TRBV12-4 and TRBJ2-7; TRBD2 matches at 11 bases. The CDR3: CASSRTSGRIYEQYF. The CDR3 DNA is TGTGCCAGCAGTCGAACTAGCGGGAGAATCTACGAGCAGTACTTC.